The text below deals with one TCR beta chain. The data stem from a study of blood T cells in healthy people across ages. Primed by a sample-barcoded 5' primer and a J-beta primer mix, a second PCR proceeded for roughly 6 to 12 cycles. TCRdb re-derived calls from the 5' RACE reads in MiXCR, one entry per CDR3 protein. The sample shows a few hundred thousand distinct CDR3 sequences, approximately 25% of them seen only once. The CDR3 has 11 amino acids. The V gene lost 7 bases and the J gene lost 12 bases, with 15 bases spanning the gap. Germline-derived CDR1 and CDR2 are MGHDK and SYGVNS. The sequence was obtained from an older woman in good health. The chain links TRBV25-1 to TRBJ1-1; no clear D gene. The source material was blood. CDR3 bases: TGTGCCAGCACCATGACCGGGGAGACTTTCTTT. This translates into CASTMTGETFF.